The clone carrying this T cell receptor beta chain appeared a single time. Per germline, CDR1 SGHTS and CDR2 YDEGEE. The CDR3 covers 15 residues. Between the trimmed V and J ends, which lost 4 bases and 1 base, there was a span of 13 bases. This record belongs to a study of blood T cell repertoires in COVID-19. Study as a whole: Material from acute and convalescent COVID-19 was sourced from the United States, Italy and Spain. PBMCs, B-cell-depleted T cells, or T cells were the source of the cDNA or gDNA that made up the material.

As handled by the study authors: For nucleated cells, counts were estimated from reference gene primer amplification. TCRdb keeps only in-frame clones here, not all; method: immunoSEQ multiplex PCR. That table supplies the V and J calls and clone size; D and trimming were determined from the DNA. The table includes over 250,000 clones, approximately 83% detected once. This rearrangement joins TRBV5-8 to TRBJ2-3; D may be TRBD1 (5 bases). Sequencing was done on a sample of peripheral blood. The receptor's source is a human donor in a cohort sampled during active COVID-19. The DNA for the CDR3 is TGTGCCAGCAGCCGATATGGGGCCGGCACAGATACGCAGTATTTT. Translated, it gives CASSRYGAGTDTQYF.